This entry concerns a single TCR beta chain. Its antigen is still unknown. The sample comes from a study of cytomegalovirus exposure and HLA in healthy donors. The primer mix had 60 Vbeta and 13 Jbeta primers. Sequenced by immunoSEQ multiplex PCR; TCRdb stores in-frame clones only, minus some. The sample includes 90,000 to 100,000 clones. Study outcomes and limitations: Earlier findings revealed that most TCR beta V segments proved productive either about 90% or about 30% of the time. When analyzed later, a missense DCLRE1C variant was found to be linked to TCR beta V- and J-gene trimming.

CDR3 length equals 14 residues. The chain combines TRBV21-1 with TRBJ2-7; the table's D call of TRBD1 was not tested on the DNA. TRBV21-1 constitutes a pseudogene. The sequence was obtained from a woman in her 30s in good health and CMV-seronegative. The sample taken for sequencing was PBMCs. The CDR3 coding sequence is TGTGCCTCGAAAGCTGGGCAGGGGGGTTACGAGCAGTACTTC. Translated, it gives CASKAGQGGYEQYF.